One and the same sample provided the 3 T cell receptor beta chains below, sequenced in a study of monozygotic twins with inflammatory bowel disease. TCRdb re-called the 5' RACE reads and shows each CDR3 protein once, DNA omitted. This sample contains 300,000 to 450,000 distinct CDR3 sequences. Sequencing was done on a sample of blood. These receptors all stem from a human donor with ulcerative colitis or Crohn's disease, or a healthy co-twin of an affected twin (not recorded which).

V and J are TRBV24-1 and TRBJ1-2. Per germline, CDR1 KGHDR and CDR2 SFDVKD. The CDR3 sequence is 12 residues long. This CDR3 reads CATGTQNYGYTF.

The V and J genes are TRBV5-1 and TRBJ1-1; the D call from TCRdb, TRBD1, cannot be confirmed without DNA. Germline lookup yields CDR1 SGHRS and CDR2 YFSETQ. The CDR3 loop spans 15 amino acids. The CDR3 sequence is CASSLEAPGNTEAFF. Based on the CDR3 plus reference TRBV5-1 and TRBJ1-1, the full variable domain is KAGVTQTPRYLIKTRGQQVTLSCSPISGHRSVSWYQQTPGQGLQFLFEYFSETQRNKGNFPGRFSGRQFSNSRSEMNVSTLELGDSALYLCASSLEAPGNTEAFFGQGTRLTVV.

The chain couples TRBV29-1 to TRBJ2-7; without DNA, the TCRdb call of TRBD1 cannot be checked. The germline V gene encodes CDR1 SQVTM and CDR2 ANQGSEA. The CDR3 covers 12 residues. The CDR3 protein is CSVTEGAYEQYF.